The next 32 T cell receptor beta chains were all read from a single sample in a study of T cell repertoires in cytomegalovirus infection. These receptors' antigens are unknown. TCRdb analysed the reads with MiXCR anew, one entry per CDR3 protein. The sample has roughly 500,000 distinct CDR3 sequences; roughly 42% are singletons. Sequenced material: cultured PBMCs, taken from culture after CMV antigen stimulation. Every receptor here comes from a human donor in good health (CMV status not recorded). Some clones in this sample may be carry-over from other donors' samples.

The V call is TRBV10-3, the J call TRBJ1-2, with a weak D call TRBD1 (5 bases). Germline-derived CDR1 and CDR2 are ENHRY and SYGVKD. CDR3 length: 14 residues. Trimming stripped 1 base from V and 4 bases from J, with 10 bases between. The CDR3 spells CAISEFTGAYGYTF. The CDR3 DNA follows: TGTGCCATCAGTGAGTTTACAGGTGCCTATGGCTACACCTTC.

This clonotype was recorded a few times. The genes are TRBV7-2 and TRBJ1-6, with 7 bases that match TRBD1. Germline values: CDR1 SGHTA, CDR2 FQGNSA. The CDR3 spans 15 residues. The V and J ends lost 2 bases and 7 bases, in that order; junction bases with no gene match: 5. CDR3 nucleotides: TGTGCCAGCAGCTTAACAGGGGCGGAAAATTCACCCCTCCACTTT. Translating gives CASSLTGAENSPLHF.

The rearrangement joins TRBV7-6 to TRBJ2-1, with D unclear. Per germline, CDR1 SGHVS and CDR2 FNYEAQ. This CDR3 contains 16 residues. Trimming shortened V by 0 bases and J by 5 bases, and 14 bases separated the two germline ends. CDR3 in DNA: TGTGCCAGCAGCTTAGCCCTGGGTAGCAGGAACAATGAGCAGTTCTTC. Translation gives CASSLALGSRNNEQFF. Together with reference TRBV7-6 and TRBJ2-1, the CDR3 gives the full variable domain: GAGVSQSPRYKVTKRGQDVALRCDPISGHVSLYWYRQALGQGPEFLTYFNYEAQQDKSGLPNDRFSAERPEGSISTLTIQRTEQRDSAMYRCASSLALGSRNNEQFFGPGTRLTVL.

This clonotype was seen a single time. The V and J genes are TRBV19 and TRBJ2-7; 7 nucleotides line up with TRBD2. The trim removed 7 bases at V and 6 bases at J, leaving 15 bases unmatched. From germline, CDR1 is LNHDA and CDR2 SQIVND (reference sequence). The length of the CDR3 is 15 residues. CDR3 DNA sequence: TGTGCCAGTATGGCGAAGGCGGGGGAACCTGGCGAGCAGTACTTC. Residues: CASMAKAGEPGEQYF.

V gene TRBV18 combines with J gene TRBJ2-5, with D possibly TRBD2 on 5 matching bases. Germline V CDR1 and CDR2: KGHSH, LQKENI. With 3 bases removed from V and 5 bases from J, the gap between germline ends came to 16 bases. The CDR3 is 15 amino acids. CDR3: CASSPWVEPGETQYF. CDR3 bases: TGTGCCAGCTCACCTTGGGTCGAACCGGGGGAGACCCAGTACTTC.

This clonotype was counted many times. This chain links TRBV7-8 with TRBJ1-2, with 10 bases matching TRBD1. CDR1 is SGHVS, CDR2 FQNEAQ, per germline. The CDR3 runs 13 residues. V was pared by 3 bases and J by 8 bases, with 3 bases of the junction left unmatched. The CDR3 DNA is TGTGCCAGCAGCTTCGGACAGGGGGTGGGCTACACCTTC. Translation gives CASSFGQGVGYTF.

This clonotype was found many times. The chain has TRBV7-2 and TRBJ2-7, with 7 bases matching TRBD2. CDR3 length: 14 residues. J gave up 3 bases and V 5 bases, and 7 bases lay outside the gene matches. Germline CDR1 is SGHTA and CDR2 is FQGNSA. In DNA, the CDR3 is TGTGCCAGCAGCGCCTATACTAGCGTCTACGAGCAGTACTTC. It specifies CASSAYTSVYEQYF.

This clonotype was seen more than once but under ten times. This chain joins TRBV7-6 and TRBJ2-7; TRBD1 might be the D (5 bases). Trimming took off 2 bases at V and 1 base at J, with 15 bases between the two ends. The CDR3 consists of 16 residues. The germline CDR1 and CDR2 sequences are SGHVS and FNYEAQ. DNA for the CDR3: TGTGCCAGCAGCTTATTTTCAGGGTCCAGGTCCTACGAGCAGTACTTC. It codes for CASSLFSGSRSYEQYF.

Regarding this clonotype: A junction end diverges from the germline sequence, so it may reflect a read error. This chain links TRBV4-1 with TRBJ2-3; possibly TRBD2 for D (6 bases). From germline, CDR1 is MGHRA and CDR2 YSYEKL. This CDR3 contains 16 residues. The CDR3 is CASSQESPPSADTQYF. The DNA for the CDR3 is TGTGCCAGCAGCCAAGAATCCCCTCCTAGCGCAGATACGCAGTATTTT.

The J gene is TRBJ2-5, the V gene TRBV7-2; D may correspond to TRBD1 or TRBD2 (6 bases each). The V end was cut by 3 bases, the J end by 4 bases, with 9 bases between. The germline gives CDR1 SGHTA, CDR2 FQGNSA. The CDR3 runs 13 residues. Here the CDR3 DNA reads TGTGCCAGCAGCTTTAGGGGGGCAGAGACCCAGTACTTC. Translating gives CASSFRGAETQYF.

CDR3 nucleotide sequence: TGTGCCAGCAGCTTAGGGGACCTAGGGGGCACTGAAGCTTTCTTT. It specifies CASSLGDLGGTEAFF. V is TRBV7-2 and J is TRBJ1-1; tentatively, D is TRBD1 (6 bases). The germline V gene encodes CDR1 SGHTA and CDR2 FQGNSA. V lost 1 base and J 4 bases, leaving 13 bases between the germline ends. The CDR3 extends over 15 amino acids.

V gene TRBV6-2 or TRBV6-3 combines with J gene TRBJ2-1; TRBD2 aligns across 7 bases. Germline loops: CDR1 MNHEY, CDR2 SVGEGT. Unmatched junction bases numbered 17, after V lost 10 bases and J lost 5 bases. The CDR3 sequence is 16 residues long. This CDR3 reads CAIRRHETSHNNEQFF. CDR3 in DNA: TGTGCCATCCGACGACATGAGACTAGCCACAACAATGAGCAGTTCTTC.

This rearrangement joins TRBV10-3 to TRBJ2-7; tentative D call: TRBD1 (5 bases). This CDR3 has 12 residues. Germline CDR1 ENHRY, CDR2 SYGVKD. V lost 2 bases and J 5 bases, leaving 7 bases between the germline ends. In nucleotides, the CDR3 is TGTGCCATCAGTGAGCTGGGGCACGAGCAGTACTTC. It encodes CAISELGHEQYF.

This clonotype has a handful of counts. The chain couples TRBV7-2 to TRBJ2-5; unclear D gene. CDR3 length equals 14 residues. Trimming removed 7 bases from V and 4 bases from J, with 16 bases in between. CDR1 SGHTA and CDR2 FQGNSA come from the germline V gene. Here the CDR3 reads CASTPEWVGETQYF. CDR3 DNA: TGTGCCAGCACCCCAGAGTGGGTAGGAGAGACCCAGTACTTC. Supplemented by reference TRBV7-2 and TRBJ2-5, the full variable domain reads GAGVSQSPSNKVTEKGKDVELRCDPISGHTALYWYRQSLGQGLEFLIYFQGNSAPDKSGLPSDRFSAERTGGSVSTLTIQRTQQEDSAVYLCASTPEWVGETQYFGPGTRLLVL.

The V gene is TRBV4-3, the J gene TRBJ2-3; possibly TRBD2 for D (5 bases). The V end lost 1 base, the J end lost 0 bases, and 14 bases lay between the germline ends. CDR3 length equals 17 residues. CDR1 is LGHNA and CDR2 is YSLEER in the germline V gene. CDR3 region: CASSQGGGFLSTDTQYF. The CDR3, as DNA: TGCGCCAGCAGCCAAGGAGGCGGGTTCTTAAGCACAGATACGCAGTATTTT.

The rearrangement uses TRBV19 and TRBJ1-5; D gene ambiguous. Trimming removed 3 bases from V and 5 bases from J, with 8 bases in between. This CDR3 is 13 amino acids long. Per the germline V gene, CDR1 is LNHDA and CDR2 is SQIVND (reference sequence). CDR3 loop: CASSMRYYQPQHF. The CDR3 nucleotides are TGTGCCAGTAGTATGCGGTACTATCAGCCCCAGCATTTT.

The chain couples TRBV11-3 to TRBJ2-1; D may be TRBD1 or TRBD2 (6 bases each). This CDR3 region has 17 residues. Germline CDR1 reads SGHNT; CDR2 reads YENEEA. V lost 5 bases and J 1 base, leaving 18 bases between the germline ends. The chain's CDR3 is CASSQLSGAGSYNEQFF. CDR3 in DNA: TGTGCCAGCAGCCAACTGTCGGGGGCGGGATCCTACAATGAGCAGTTCTTC.

The CDR3: CASSSKGTYGYTF. The CDR3 region has the DNA TGTGCCAGCAGTTCGAAGGGGACCTATGGCTACACCTTC. V is TRBV12-3 or TRBV12-4 and J is TRBJ1-2, with a weak D call TRBD1 (5 bases). V shed 4 bases and J shed 4 bases, with 10 bases lying between them. The CDR3 is 13 amino acids.

The V gene is TRBV11-2, the J gene TRBJ2-3; maybe TRBD1 (6 bases). The V and J ends lost 8 bases and 6 bases respectively, with 27 bases between them. From germline, CDR1 is SGHAT and CDR2 FQNNGV. The CDR3 length is 17 residues. The CDR3 region is CASRRPGQGRRGDTQYF. The CDR3 DNA reads as TGTGCCAGCCGGAGACCAGGGCAGGGGCGGCGTGGGGATACGCAGTATTTT.

This clonotype was found a few times. This chain joins TRBV7-2 and TRBJ2-1; D possibly corresponds to TRBD1 (6 bases). Germline V CDR1 and CDR2: SGHTA, FQGNSA. The CDR3 is made up of 13 amino acids. V dropped 7 bases and J dropped 8 bases, with 15 bases sitting between them. The DNA of the CDR3 is TGTGCCAGCACCTCCAGGGGTGGCGATGAGCAGTTCTTC. Amino acids: CASTSRGGDEQFF.

The rearrangement joins TRBV6-1 to TRBJ2-5; TRBD2 is a possible D gene (5 bases). Germline values: CDR1 MNHNS, CDR2 SASEGT. CDR3 length: 14 residues. The V gene lost 5 bases and the J gene lost 5 bases, with 15 bases spanning the gap. The CDR3: CASSNLGGWETQYF. CDR3 nucleotide sequence: TGTGCCAGCAGTAACCTAGGAGGTTGGGAGACCCAGTACTTC.

The chain recombines TRBV19 with TRBJ2-2; TRBD2 is a possible D gene (5 bases). Germline CDR1 is LNHDA and CDR2 is SQIVND (reference sequence). CDR3 length equals 15 residues. V was pared by 9 bases and J by 4 bases, with 18 bases between. CDR3 protein: CARNRRLASTGELFF. CDR3 DNA: TGTGCCAGAAATCGCCGGCTAGCAAGCACCGGGGAGCTGTTTTTT.

The rearrangement joins TRBV6-2 or TRBV6-3 to TRBJ2-1; 9 bases fit TRBD2. The V and J ends lost 2 bases and 3 bases, in that order; junction bases with no gene match: 2. The CDR3 length is 15 residues. The germline CDR1 and CDR2 sequences are MNHEY and SVGEGT. For the CDR3, the DNA is TGTGCCAGCAGTTACGCTAGCGGGGACTACAATGAGCAGTTCTTC. Translation: CASSYASGDYNEQFF.

The V gene is TRBV10-3, the J gene TRBJ1-2; D is possibly TRBD1 (5 bases). V dropped 3 bases and J dropped 4 bases, with 12 bases sitting between them. The CDR3 covers 14 residues. Germline V lookup: CDR1 ENHRY, CDR2 SYGVKD. CDR3 bases: TGTGCCATCAGTGACCCCGGGGCCAGCTATGGCTACACCTTC. Translation gives CAISDPGASYGYTF.

The chain links TRBV12-3 or TRBV12-4 to TRBJ1-6; D call uncertain. Trimming took 1 base from V and 14 from J, leaving 6 bases between them. The CDR3 is 11 residues long. CDR3 amino acids: CASSLGQTLHF. DNA for the CDR3: TGTGCCAGCAGTTTAGGGCAGACCCTCCACTTT.

The rearrangement uses TRBV19 and TRBJ1-1; D is undetermined. This CDR3 comprises 15 residues. The V and J ends lost 5 bases and 3 bases respectively, with 16 bases between them. Looked up from germline, CDR1 is LNHDA and CDR2 is SQIVND (reference sequence). The CDR3 nucleotides read TGTGCCAGTAGTCTAAGCGTCTTAAGGCACACTGAAGCTTTCTTT. Protein: CASSLSVLRHTEAFF.

Here the CDR3 reads CATSRGISPLGDTEAFF. CDR3 nucleotides: TGTGCCACCAGCAGGGGGATAAGTCCACTGGGAGACACTGAAGCTTTCTTT. The rearrangement uses TRBV15 and TRBJ1-1, with unresolved D. V was shortened by 3 bases and J by 3 bases, with 20 bases between the two germline ends. Germline loops: CDR1 LNHNV, CDR2 YYDKDF (reference sequence). This CDR3 has 17 amino acids.

As concerns this clonotype: A read error is possible here, since a much larger clone lies one base away. The rearrangement links TRBV7-2 to TRBJ2-3; TRBD2 agrees at 8 bases. Per germline, CDR1 SGHTA and CDR2 FQGNSA. This CDR3 is built from 17 residues. CDR3 in amino acids: CASSSPRGGGLEDAQYF. CDR3 nucleotides: TGTGCCAGCAGCTCCCCCCGGGGGGGAGGGCTGGAAGATGCGCAGTATTTT.

This clonotype was picked up a small number of times. This chain uses TRBV6-2 or TRBV6-3 with TRBJ1-5; TRBD1 matches at 7 bases. Germline lookup yields CDR1 MNHEY and CDR2 SVGEGT. V shed 6 bases and J 2 bases; nucleotides not matched to a gene: 7. CDR3 length: 15 residues. CDR3 loop: CASRSDRLGNQPQHF. In DNA form, the CDR3 reads TGTGCCAGCAGATCGGACAGGCTTGGCAATCAGCCCCAGCATTTT.

The genes are TRBV7-6 and TRBJ2-5; a possible D gene is TRBD1 (6 bases). CDR1 is SGHVS and CDR2 is FNYEAQ in the germline V gene. This CDR3 contains 16 residues. Trimming took 4 bases from V and 5 from J, leaving 20 bases between them. CDR3: CASSSGGQTPGETQYF. Here the CDR3 DNA reads TGTGCCAGCAGCTCGGGCGGACAGACCCCGGGGGAGACCCAGTACTTC.

There are a few counts of this clonotype. This sequence joins TRBV28 and TRBJ2-3; D might be TRBD2 (7 bases). Trimming left V 5 bases short and J 2 bases short, with 20 bases between. Germline assignment: CDR1 MDHEN and CDR2 SYDVKM. The CDR3 runs 17 residues. CDR3 DNA: TGTGCCAGCAGTCTAAGGGTAGGGGGGGGCTACACAGATACGCAGTATTTT. Protein product: CASSLRVGGGYTDTQYF. The full variable domain, with the rest looked up from reference TRBV28 and TRBJ2-3, is DVKVTQSSRYLVKRTGEKVFLECVQDMDHENMFWYRQDPGLGLRLIYFSYDVKMKEKGDIPEGYSVSREKKERFSLILESASTNQTSMYLCASSLRVGGGYTDTQYFGPGTRLTVL.

The CDR3 DNA reads as TGCGCCAGCAGCCAAGTAGAAGGGGGCCCCAATCAGCCCCAGCATTTT. Translating gives CASSQVEGGPNQPQHF. This chain uses TRBV4-1 with TRBJ1-5; 7 bases align to TRBD1. The CDR3 loop spans 16 amino acids. Trimming cost V 1 base and J 3 bases; bases outside gene matches: 6. The germline V gene has CDR1 MGHRA and CDR2 YSYEKL.